Below, 24 T cell receptor beta chains from the same sample are listed, as sequenced in a study of cytomegalovirus exposure and HLA in healthy donors. The study ran its PCR with 60 Vbeta and 13 Jbeta primers. TCRdb's copy holds only in-frame clones and misses some; the assay was immunoSEQ multiplex PCR. This table holds about 130,000 clones, roughly 70% found once. Sequencing was carried out using PBMCs. These receptors were taken from a man aged 30-40 years in good health and CMV-seronegative.

The V gene is TRBV30, the J gene TRBJ2-1; 7 nucleotides agree with TRBD2. The V gene end was trimmed by 3 bases and the J gene end by 10 bases; junction bases not matched to a gene: 9. This CDR3 is 13 amino acids long. CDR1 GTSNPN and CDR2 SVGIG come from the germline V gene (reference sequence). In DNA, the CDR3 is TGTGCCTGGAGCCTCGGGGGGTTGGGGGAGCAGTTCTTC. Protein sequence: CAWSLGGLGEQFF.

This chain joins TRBV4-2 and TRBJ1-1; 7 bases match TRBD1. The CDR3 spans 15 residues. Germline V lookup: CDR1 LGHNA, CDR2 YNFKEQ. J lost 3 bases, V lost 0 bases, and 4 bases had no gene match. CDR3 sequence (DNA): TGTGCCAGCAGCCAAGACCTGGGACAGTACACTGAAGCTTTCTTT. Amino acid sequence: CASSQDLGQYTEAFF.

This chain uses TRBV13 with TRBJ2-1; 14 bases match TRBD2. Germline assignment: CDR1 PRHDT and CDR2 FYEKMQ (reference sequence). The CDR3 runs to 16 residues. The junction had 8 bases not matched to a gene; V was cut back by 5 bases and J by 8 bases. CDR3 loop: CASSQGLAGGGDEQFF. CDR3 nucleotides: TGTGCCAGCAGCCAAGGACTAGCGGGGGGCGGAGATGAGCAGTTCTTC.

The chain links TRBV5-1 to TRBJ2-3, with 9 bases aligning to TRBD2. Germline V CDR1 and CDR2: SGHRS, YFSETQ. CDR3 length: 15 residues. CDR3 nucleotides: TGCGGCTGCTGTGAGGCGGGGGGGAGCACAGATACGCAGTATTTT. Translating gives CGCCEAGGSTDTQYF.

This chain connects TRBV19 to TRBJ2-6, with TRBD1 as a possible D gene (5 bases). In germline, CDR1 is LNHDA, CDR2 SQIVND (reference sequence). The CDR3 length is 18 residues. Trimming removed 3 bases at V and 2 bases at J, with 17 bases between. The CDR3 DNA reads as TGTGCCAGTAGTATGTCAGGGCAAGTCCTACCTGGGGCCAACGTCCTGACTTTC. The encoded protein is CASSMSGQVLPGANVLTF.

The chain is built from TRBV7-3 and TRBJ2-1, with a tentative D call TRBD2 (5 bases). Looked up from germline, CDR1 is SGHTA and CDR2 is FQGTGA. With 5 bases removed from V and 9 bases from J, the gap between germline ends came to 14 bases. The CDR3 totals 13 residues. CDR3 bases: TGTGCCAGCAGCCAAACGGGCGAGGGTGAGCAGTTCTTC. Amino acids: CASSQTGEGEQFF.

The chain uses TRBV28 and TRBJ1-5; the match to TRBD1 covers 7 bases. Trimming at V came to 5 bases and at J to 4 bases, leaving 8 bases not matched to a gene. The length of the CDR3 is 15 residues. Per the germline V gene, CDR1 is MDHEN and CDR2 is SYDVKM. CDR3 region: CASSPAQGRNQPQHF. The CDR3 DNA reads as TGTGCCAGCAGTCCCGCACAGGGGAGGAATCAGCCCCAGCATTTT.

This chain connects TRBV5-4 to TRBJ1-2; 10 positions match TRBD1. CDR3 length: 15 residues. CDR1 is SGHNT, CDR2 YYREEE, per germline (reference sequence). V lost 1 base to trimming and J lost 4 bases; unmatched junction nucleotides: 4. The CDR3 DNA reads TGTGCCAGCAGCTTGCGGGACAGGGGCATCTATGGCTACACCTTC. This translates into CASSLRDRGIYGYTF.

The CDR3 spells CASSSGTSGTDTQYF. The CDR3, as DNA: TGTGCCAGCAGCTCCGGGACTAGCGGCACAGATACGCAGTATTTT. The chain uses TRBV7-9 and TRBJ2-3, with 10 bases matching TRBD2. The junction had 2 bases not matched to a gene; V was cut back by 4 bases and J by 1 base. This CDR3 spans 15 amino acids. Per the germline V gene, CDR1 is SEHNR and CDR2 is FQNEAQ (reference sequence).

The chain couples TRBV6-6 to TRBJ1-2; perhaps TRBD1 as D (6 bases). Germline CDR1 and CDR2: MNHNY and SVGAGI (reference sequence). V shed 7 bases and J shed 3 bases, with 15 bases lying between them. The CDR3 runs to 14 residues. Here the CDR3 reads CASKTGGGDYGYTF. For the CDR3, the DNA is TGTGCCAGCAAAACGGGCGGGGGCGACTATGGCTACACCTTC.

This chain uses TRBV10-3 with TRBJ1-1; D may be TRBD1 (6 bases). Trimming shortened V by 3 bases and J by 4 bases, and 9 bases separated the two germline ends. The CDR3 length is 13 residues. The V gene's germline CDR1 is ENHRY and CDR2 SYGVKD. The CDR3 protein is CAISEDRPTEAFF. In nucleotides, the CDR3 is TGTGCCATCAGTGAAGACAGGCCCACTGAAGCTTTCTTT.

Many counts were recorded for this clone. The V call is TRBV5-6, the J call TRBJ2-3; D perhaps matches TRBD2 (5 bases). Trimming left V 2 bases short and J 3 bases short, with 16 bases between. The CDR3 is 16 residues long. Germline assignment: CDR1 SGHDT and CDR2 YYEEEE. The CDR3 DNA is TGTGCCAGCAGCTTTTATGACTCGAGGGCGACAGATACGCAGTATTTT. This translates into CASSFYDSRATDTQYF.

The V gene is TRBV5-4, the J gene TRBJ2-3, with TRBD2 identical over 16 bases. Germline V lookup: CDR1 SGHNT, CDR2 YYREEE (reference sequence). J lost 2 bases, V lost 4 bases, and 7 bases had no gene match. CDR3 size: 18 residues. CDR3 in DNA: TGTGCCAGCAGCAGTGGGACTAGCGGGGGGGGACTCACAGATACGCAGTATTTT. It is translated as CASSSGTSGGGLTDTQYF.

The rearrangement joins TRBV5-1 to TRBJ2-3; TRBD2 agrees at 9 bases. Germline V lookup: CDR1 SGHRS, CDR2 YFSETQ. The CDR3 is made up of 15 amino acids. V lost 4 bases to trimming and J lost 2 bases; unmatched junction nucleotides: 5. The CDR3: CASSHSSGATDTQYF. The CDR3 DNA reads TGCGCCAGCAGCCATTCTAGCGGGGCCACAGATACGCAGTATTTT. Looking up the rest from reference TRBV5-1 and TRBJ2-3 gives the full variable domain: KAGVTQTPRYLIKTRGQQVTLSCSPISGHRSVSWYQQTPGQGLQFLFEYFSETQRNKGNFPGRFSGRQFSNSRSEMNVSTLELGDSALYLCASSHSSGATDTQYFGPGTRLTVL.

This clone turned up a few times. This sequence joins TRBV4-2 and TRBJ1-6, with a tentative D call TRBD1 (5 bases). The CDR3 is 15 amino acids. Per the germline V gene, CDR1 is LGHNA and CDR2 is YNFKEQ. Trimming left V 7 bases short and J 7 bases short, with 17 bases between. CDR3 coding DNA: TGTGCCAGCACCCAGAGCAGGGCAATAAATTCACCCCTCCACTTT. Protein: CASTQSRAINSPLHF.

V is TRBV7-2 and J is TRBJ1-6; no firm D call. V lost 1 base to trimming and J lost 7 bases, with 5 bases between them. This CDR3 is built from 13 residues. Per the germline V gene, CDR1 is SGHTA and CDR2 is FQGNSA. CDR3 nucleotides: TGTGCCAGCAGCTTAGACTGGAATTCACCCCTCCACTTT. Translation: CASSLDWNSPLHF.

The V and J genes are TRBV4-2 and TRBJ2-1, with TRBD2 identical over 11 bases. This CDR3 has 16 residues. CDR1 is LGHNA and CDR2 is YNFKEQ in the germline V gene. With V trimmed by 1 base and J by 8 bases, 7 bases remained unmatched. The CDR3 DNA sequence: TGTGCCAGCAGCCAAGGTACTAGCGGGAGACTAGATGAGCAGTTCTTC. Translation gives CASSQGTSGRLDEQFF.

This chain joins TRBV14 and TRBJ2-4; a possible D gene is TRBD1 (5 bases). Per the germline V gene, CDR1 is SGHDN and CDR2 is FVKESK. The V and J ends lost 2 bases and 4 bases respectively, with 12 bases between them. CDR3 size: 15 residues. The CDR3 region has the DNA TGTGCCAGCAGCCAACGTGACAGAAGAAAAAACATTCAGTACTTC. This sequence encodes CASSQRDRRKNIQYF.

This clone was detected only a few times. The chain joins TRBV9 to TRBJ1-5; D ambiguous. CDR1 is SGDLS and CDR2 is YYNGEE in the germline V gene. Trimming left V 3 bases short and J 2 bases short, with 27 bases between. The CDR3 is 20 amino acids. The CDR3 reads CASSDNPGSPTGLGNQPQHF. CDR3 DNA sequence: TGTGCCAGCAGCGATAACCCCGGGTCTCCGACCGGATTGGGCAATCAGCCCCAGCATTTT.

The chain combines TRBV7-9 with TRBJ1-2; TRBD1 matches at 7 bases. Losses at the gene ends were 5 bases for V and 2 bases for J; bases not matched to a gene: 2. CDR1 SEHNR and CDR2 FQNEAQ come from the germline V gene (reference sequence). The CDR3 loop spans 13 amino acids. Written as DNA, the CDR3 is TGTGCCAGCAGCGTGGGACAGAACTATGGCTACACCTTC. Residues: CASSVGQNYGYTF.

The gene calls are TRBV11-3 and TRBJ2-5; weak D call: TRBD1 (5 bases). This CDR3 has 18 residues. Between the trimmed V and J ends, which lost 3 bases and 2 bases, there was a span of 22 bases. CDR1 is SGHNT, CDR2 YENEEA, per germline. CDR3 in DNA: TGTGCCAGCAGCTTGGGCGGAGTTCGAAGGGGCTCGCAAGAGACCCAGTACTTC. The encoded protein is CASSLGGVRRGSQETQYF.

The rearrangement joins TRBV5-1 to TRBJ2-5, with 8 positions matching TRBD2. The trim removed 0 bases at V and 5 bases at J, leaving 12 bases unmatched. CDR1 and CDR2 (germline): SGHRS, YFSETQ. The CDR3 runs to 17 residues. The CDR3 DNA sequence: TGCGCCAGCAGCTTGGGTCGCCGACTAGCGAATCGCGAGACCCAGTACTTC. This sequence encodes CASSLGRRLANRETQYF.

The rearrangement links TRBV29-1 to TRBJ1-5, with TRBD1 matching 10 bases. Germline values: CDR1 SQVTM, CDR2 ANQGSEA. With 7 bases clipped from V and 5 bases from J, the junction kept 2 bases outside the gene matches. The CDR3 runs 12 residues. The DNA for the CDR3 is TGCAGCGCGGGGACAGGGGATCAGCCCCAGCATTTT. As protein: CSAGTGDQPQHF. The variable domain in full, with the rest retrieved from reference TRBV29-1 and TRBJ1-5, is SAVISQKPSRDICQRGTSLTIQCQVDSQVTMMFWYRQQPGQSLTLIATANQGSEATYESGFVIDKFPISRPNLTFSTLTVSNMSPEDSSIYLCSAGTGDQPQHFGDGTRLSIL.

The rearrangement links TRBV7-2 to TRBJ2-7; 7 bases match TRBD2. The CDR3 covers 18 residues. V shed 3 bases, J shed 0 bases, and the junction held 14 bases outside the gene matches. Germline V gene lookup returns CDR1 SGHTA and CDR2 FQGNSA. DNA for the CDR3: TGTGCCAGCAGCTTGCGGGTAGCGGGTCCCGAGAGCTCCTACGAGCAGTACTTC. Translating gives CASSLRVAGPESSYEQYF.